This T cell receptor beta chain derives from a study of blood T cells in healthy people across ages. Looked up from germline, CDR1 is SGDLS and CDR2 is YYNGEE. Germline trimming cut 3 bases from V and 3 bases from J; bases unmatched to any gene: 2. The CDR3 is 14 residues long. The second PCR ran about 6 to 12 cycles with a sample-barcoded 5' primer and J-beta primers. The authors tagged each cDNA molecule using a template-switch adaptor with 12 random nucleotides. A single record per CDR3 protein comes from TCRdb applying MiXCR to the 5' RACE reads. The sample holds over 600,000 distinct CDR3 sequences, roughly three fifths seen once.

The sequence was obtained from a middle-aged man in good health. Sequenced sample: blood. The V and J genes are TRBV9 and TRBJ2-3; 9 bases align to TRBD1. The CDR3 DNA is TGTGCCAGCAGCGAACAGGGGGCAACAGATACGCAGTATTTT. It specifies CASSEQGATDTQYF.